Listed below are T cell receptor beta chains from one sample, sequenced in a study of cytomegalovirus exposure and HLA in healthy donors. Using immunoSEQ multiplex PCR, the repertoire was profiled, and TCRdb retains in-frame clones only, with some absent. The table shows over 150,000 clones, with about 85% occurring only once. The source material was PBMCs. The receptors stem from a man aged 30 to 45 in good health and CMV-seropositive. CDR3s include the opening cysteine and the closing phenylalanine or tryptophan. D genes are given only for firm matches. Rows give clone size only sometimes, using once, few, many, or a class for an expanded clone.

size	D	J	V	CDR3	DNA
-	-	TRBJ1-1	TRBV5-1	CASSPDTLNTEAFF	TGCGCCAGCAGCCCTGACACGTTGAACACTGAAGCTTTCTTT
-	-	TRBJ1-5	TRBV6-1	CASEHSYSNQPQHF	TGTGCCAGCGAACACAGTTATAGCAATCAGCCCCAGCATTTT
-	TRBD2	TRBJ2-1	TRBV7-2	CASSISGNEQFF	TGTGCCAGCAGCATTAGCGGGAATGAGCAGTTCTTC
-	TRBD1	TRBJ1-2	TRBV9	CASSVGTGSYGYTF	TGTGCCAGCAGCGTAGGGACAGGGAGCTATGGCTACACCTTC
-	-	TRBJ2-5	TRBV11-2	CASSLDPRGRETQYF	TGTGCCAGCAGCTTAGATCCGCGGGGCCGAGAGACCCAGTACTTC
-	-	TRBJ2-3	TRBV20-1	CSASLAEGRYF	TGCAGTGCCTCTTTGGCGGAGGGAAGGTATTTT
-	-	TRBJ2-2	TRBV5-1	CASSLMQANTGELFF	TGCGCCAGCTCCTTGATGCAGGCAAACACCGGGGAGCTGTTTTTT
-	-	TRBJ2-5	TRBV6-5	CASSPRTTGETQYF	TGTGCCAGCAGTCCCCGGACAACCGGGGAGACCCAGTACTTC
few	-	TRBJ1-5	TRBV19	CASSRGVSQPQHF	TGTGCCAGTAGTAGGGGGGTCAGTCAGCCCCAGCATTTT
-	-	TRBJ1-4	TRBV4-3	CASSLGVDTTNEKLFF	TGCGCCAGCAGCCTAGGGGTGGACACAACTAATGAAAAACTGTTTTTT
few	-	TRBJ1-6	TRBV15	CATSRDVSSPLHF	TGTGCCACCAGCAGAGACGTTAGTTCACCCCTCCACTTT
-	-	TRBJ2-1	TRBV7-8	CASSPVVSSYNEQFF	TGTGCCAGCAGCCCGGTAGTGAGCTCCTACAATGAGCAGTTCTTC
-	TRBD1	TRBJ2-1	TRBV5-1	CASSLRDRRYNEQFF	TGCGCCAGCAGCCTCCGGGACAGACGATACAATGAGCAGTTCTTC
-	TRBD1	TRBJ1-1	TRBV11-2	CASSPWDSEGATEAFF	TGTGCCAGCAGCCCCTGGGACAGTGAGGGGGCCACTGAAGCTTTCTTT
-	-	TRBJ2-5	TRBV7-2	CASSLAGVGETQYF	TGTGCCAGCAGCTTAGCAGGGGTCGGCGAGACCCAGTACTTC
-	TRBD1	TRBJ1-1	TRBV29-1	CSATTGGNTEAFF	TGCAGCGCTACGACAGGGGGGAACACTGAAGCTTTCTTT
-	TRBD2	TRBJ2-1	TRBV10-3	CAISEGALAGGNYNEQFF	TGTGCCATCAGTGAAGGGGCTTTAGCGGGAGGGAACTACAATGAGCAGTTCTTC
-	-	TRBJ2-3	TRBV18	CASSPRAGGDTQYF	TGTGCCAGCTCACCACGGGCCGGGGGAGATACGCAGTATTTT
once	-	TRBJ1-2	TRBV11-3	CASSPRSYYGYTF	TGTGCCAGCAGCCCACGGAGTTACTATGGCTACACCTTC
-	-	TRBJ2-3	TRBV5-1	CASSLLGAADTQYF	TGCGCCAGCAGCTTGTTGGGGGCAGCGGATACGCAGTATTTT
-	TRBD2	TRBJ2-3	TRBV15	CVTSRGGAGGSDTQYF	TGTGTCACCAGCAGGGGGGGAGCGGGAGGATCGGATACGCAGTATTTT
-	-	TRBJ2-3	TRBV7-9	CASSLGRVESTDTQYF	TGTGCCAGCAGCTTAGGTCGGGTAGAGAGCACAGATACGCAGTATTTT
-	-	TRBJ1-1	TRBV18	CASSPRGGAMNTEAFF	TGTGCCAGCTCACCCCGGGGGGGGGCCATGAACACTGAAGCTTTCTTT
-	-	TRBJ1-2	TRBV9	CASSVGQGLYGYTF	TGTGCCAGCAGCGTAGGGCAGGGGCTCTATGGCTACACCTTC
few	-	TRBJ2-1	TRBV19	CASSYGGRGDEQFF	TGTGCCAGTTCTTACGGGGGACGCGGTGATGAGCAGTTCTTC
-	TRBD1	TRBJ1-6	TRBV5-4	CASSPRDREFSSPLHF	TGTGCCAGCAGCCCCCGGGACAGGGAATTTTCTTCACCCCTCCACTTT
-	TRBD2	TRBJ2-2	TRBV5-1	CASSFDPGGTGELFF	TGCGCCAGCAGCTTTGATCCGGGAGGCACCGGGGAGCTGTTTTTT
-	TRBD1	TRBJ1-3	TRBV5-1	CASSLGAQGAGNTIYF	TGCGCCAGCAGCTTGGGGGCACAGGGGGCTGGAAACACCATATATTTT
-	TRBD1	TRBJ2-3	TRBV5-1	CASSPPLTGNLPDTQYF	TGCGCCAGCAGCCCCCCTTTGACAGGGAACTTGCCAGATACGCAGTATTTT
-	-	TRBJ2-2	TRBV6-5	CASSYRAYTGELFF	TGTGCCAGCAGTTACAGAGCGTACACCGGGGAGCTGTTTTTT
-	-	TRBJ1-5	TRBV30	CAWTGSGNQPQHF	TGTGCCTGGACAGGCAGCGGGAATCAGCCCCAGCATTTT
-	-	TRBJ2-3	TRBV29-1	CSVRYGQGSTDTQYF	TGCAGCGTTCGTTACGGGCAGGGAAGCACAGATACGCAGTATTTT
-	-	TRBJ2-7	TRBV2	CASQTGPPAALREQYF	TGTGCCAGCCAGACGGGTCCCCCGGCGGCCTTAAGGGAGCAGTACTTC
-	TRBD1	TRBJ2-1	TRBV5-4	CASSFPERQGNEQFF	TGTGCCAGCAGCTTCCCGGAAAGACAGGGAAATGAGCAGTTCTTC
few	TRBD1	TRBJ1-2	TRBV6-6	CATGGGNYGYTF	TGTGCCACAGGGGGCGGGAACTATGGCTACACCTTC
few	TRBD1	TRBJ1-1	TRBV14	CASSHGTGGWNTEAFF	TGTGCCAGCAGCCACGGGACAGGGGGGTGGAACACTGAAGCTTTCTTT
-	TRBD1	TRBJ1-5	TRBV7-2	CASSLAGGNSNQPQHF	TGTGCCAGCAGCTTAGCAGGGGGCAATAGCAATCAGCCCCAGCATTTT
once	-	TRBJ2-5	TRBV7-3	CASSSIHRETQYF	TGTGCCAGCAGCTCGATTCACAGGGAGACCCAGTACTTC
-	-	TRBJ2-7	TRBV7-9	CASSEEGVLVEF	TGTGCCAGCAGCGAAGAGGGCGTGCTCGTAGAGTTC
-	-	TRBJ1-5	TRBV7-9	CASSLGGSQPQHF	TGTGCCAGCAGCTTAGGAGGGAGTCAGCCCCAGCATTTT
-	TRBD1	TRBJ2-1	TRBV11-2	CARGARQGAIF	TGTGCCAGGGGGGCTAGACAGGGGGCAATCTTC
-	-	TRBJ2-3	TRBV2	CASRSRGTDTQYF	TGTGCCAGCAGGTCCAGGGGTACAGATACGCAGTATTTT
-	TRBD2	TRBJ2-3	TRBV7-2	CASSLASRTRGSTDTQYF	TGTGCCAGCAGCTTAGCTTCTCGGACTAGGGGTAGCACAGATACGCAGTATTTT
once	-	TRBJ2-1	TRBV4-1	CASSQVLAGRYNEQFF	TGCGCCAGCAGCCAAGTCCTGGCGGGACGCTACAATGAGCAGTTCTTC
-	TRBD1	TRBJ2-7	TRBV11-3	CASSLVGTENEQYF	TGTGCCAGCAGCTTGGTTGGGACAGAAAACGAGCAGTACTTC
-	TRBD2	TRBJ2-4	TRBV9	CASSGTSGTDIQYF	TGTGCCAGCAGCGGGACTAGCGGGACAGACATTCAGTACTTC